The clone carrying this TCR beta chain was recorded many times. TCRdb itself ran the RT-PCR reads through MiXCR, one entry per CDR3 protein. Here the sample spans about 570,000 distinct CDR3 sequences, over 9% being singletons. This CDR3 spans 12 amino acids. Germline-derived CDR1 and CDR2 are SGDLS and YYNGEE. V dropped 0 bases and J dropped 6 bases, with 6 bases sitting between them. The sample comes from a study of response to subunit inactivated influenza vaccine. Another study also made use of these data, one on T cells expressing NK-cell markers. From that paper: It was by 5'RACE template switching with UMIs that TCR beta cDNA was made.

The clonotype originates from a man aged 50 to 59 who received an inactivated influenza vaccine. Sequenced here: PBMCs from blood, sampled on the day of vaccination. The J gene is TRBJ1-1, the V gene TRBV9; D is undetermined. The CDR3 spells CASSVAEPEAFF. For the CDR3, the DNA is TGTGCCAGCAGCGTAGCCGAGCCTGAAGCTTTCTTT.